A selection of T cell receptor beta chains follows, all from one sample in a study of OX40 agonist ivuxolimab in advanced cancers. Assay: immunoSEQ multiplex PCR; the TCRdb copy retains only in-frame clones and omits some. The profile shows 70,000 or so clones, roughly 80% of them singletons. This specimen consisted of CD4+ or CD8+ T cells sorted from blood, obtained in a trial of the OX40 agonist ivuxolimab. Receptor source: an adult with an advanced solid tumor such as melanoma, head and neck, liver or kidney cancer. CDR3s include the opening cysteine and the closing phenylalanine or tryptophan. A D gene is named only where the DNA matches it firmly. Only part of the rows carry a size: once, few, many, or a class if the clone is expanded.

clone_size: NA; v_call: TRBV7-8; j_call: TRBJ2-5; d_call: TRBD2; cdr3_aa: CASSLVELAGRETQYF; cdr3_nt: TGTGCCAGCAGCTTAGTCGAACTAGCGGGGAGAGAGACCCAGTACTTC
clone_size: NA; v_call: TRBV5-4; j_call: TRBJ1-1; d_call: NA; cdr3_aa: CASSPSSGNRVNTEAFF; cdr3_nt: TGTGCCAGCAGTCCCAGCTCAGGTAACAGGGTGAACACTGAAGCTTTCTTT
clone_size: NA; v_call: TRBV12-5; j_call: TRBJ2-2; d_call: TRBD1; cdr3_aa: CASGLSWDRGYSTGELFF; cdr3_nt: TGTGCTAGTGGTTTGTCGTGGGACAGGGGGTATTCTACCGGGGAGCTGTTTTTT
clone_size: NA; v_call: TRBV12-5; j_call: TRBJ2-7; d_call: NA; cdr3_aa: CASGLGVPRQYF; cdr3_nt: TGTGCTAGTGGTTTGGGCGTGCCTAGGCAGTACTTC
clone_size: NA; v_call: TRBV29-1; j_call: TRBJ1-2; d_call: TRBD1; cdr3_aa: CSVGQGAYGYTF; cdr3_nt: TGCAGCGTGGGACAGGGGGCTTATGGCTACACCTTC
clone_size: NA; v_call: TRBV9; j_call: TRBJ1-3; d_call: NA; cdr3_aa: CASSPVTSGNTIYF; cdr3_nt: TGTGCCAGCAGCCCTGTTACCTCTGGAAACACCATATATTTT
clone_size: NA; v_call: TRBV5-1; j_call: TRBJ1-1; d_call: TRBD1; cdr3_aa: CASSAGTGVLIAEAFF; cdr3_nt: TGCGCCAGCAGCGCCGGGACAGGGGTTTTGATCGCTGAAGCTTTCTTT
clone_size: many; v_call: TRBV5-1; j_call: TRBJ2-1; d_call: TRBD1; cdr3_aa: CASSLSRGYNEQFF; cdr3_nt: TGCGCCAGCAGCTTGTCCAGGGGGTACAATGAGCAGTTCTTC
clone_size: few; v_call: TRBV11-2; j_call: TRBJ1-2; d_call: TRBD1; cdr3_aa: CASSFGQAIYGYTF; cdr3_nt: TGTGCCAGCAGCTTTGGACAGGCGATCTATGGCTACACCTTC
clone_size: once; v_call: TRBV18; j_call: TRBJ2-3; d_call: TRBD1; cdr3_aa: CASSPKEQGKAQYF; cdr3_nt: TGTGCCAGCTCGCCTAAAGAACAGGGGAAGGCGCAGTATTTT
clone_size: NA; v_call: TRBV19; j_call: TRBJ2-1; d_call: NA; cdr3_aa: CASSSKTRGGNEQFF; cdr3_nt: TGTGCCAGTAGTTCTAAAACTAGAGGAGGGAATGAGCAGTTCTTC
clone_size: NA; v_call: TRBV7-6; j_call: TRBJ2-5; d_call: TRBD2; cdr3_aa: CASTSLAGSGAQYF; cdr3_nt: TGTGCCAGCACCTCACTAGCGGGTTCTGGGGCCCAGTACTTC
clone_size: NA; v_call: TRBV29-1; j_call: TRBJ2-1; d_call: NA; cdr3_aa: CSVEKGVYNEQFF; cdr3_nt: TGCAGCGTTGAAAAGGGGGTCTACAATGAGCAGTTCTTC
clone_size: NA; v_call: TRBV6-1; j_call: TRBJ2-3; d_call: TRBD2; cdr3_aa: CASSRGFTDTQYF; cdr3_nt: TGTGCCAGCTCGCGGGGGTTCACAGATACGCAGTATTTT
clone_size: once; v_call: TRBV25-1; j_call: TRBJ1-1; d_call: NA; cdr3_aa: CASSPPTVMNTEAFF; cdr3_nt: TGTGCCAGCAGTCCGCCGACAGTCATGAACACTGAAGCTTTCTTT
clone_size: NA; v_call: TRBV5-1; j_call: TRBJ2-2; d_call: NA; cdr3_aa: CASSLRAGLTGELFF; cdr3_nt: TGCGCCAGCAGCTTGCGGGCAGGGCTCACCGGGGAGCTGTTTTTT
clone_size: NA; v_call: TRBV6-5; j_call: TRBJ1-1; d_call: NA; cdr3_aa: CASSETGPTEAFF; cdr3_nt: TGTGCCAGCAGTGAAACCGGCCCCACTGAAGCTTTCTTT
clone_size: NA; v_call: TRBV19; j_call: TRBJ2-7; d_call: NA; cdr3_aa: CASSTGDSYEQYF; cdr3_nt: TGTGCCAGTAGTACCGGGGACTCCTACGAGCAGTACTTC
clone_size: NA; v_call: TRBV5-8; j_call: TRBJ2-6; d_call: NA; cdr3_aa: CASSLTVSSSGANVLTF; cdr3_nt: TGTGCCAGCAGCTTGACCGTGTCGAGCTCTGGGGCCAACGTCCTGACTTTC
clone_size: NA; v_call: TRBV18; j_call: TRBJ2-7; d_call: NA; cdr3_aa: CASSQRTEEQYF; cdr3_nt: TGTGCCAGCTCACAAAGGACAGAAGAGCAGTACTTC
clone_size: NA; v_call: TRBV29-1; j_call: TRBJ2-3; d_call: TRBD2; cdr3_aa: CSVGGGGGAGGSTDTQYF; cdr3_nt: TGCAGCGTTGGGGGAGGCGGGGGGGCCGGCGGATCTACAGATACGCAGTATTTT
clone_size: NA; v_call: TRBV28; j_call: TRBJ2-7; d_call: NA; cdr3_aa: CASILTRGRPYEQYF; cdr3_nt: TGTGCCAGCATCCTAACCCGGGGCCGACCCTACGAGCAGTACTTC
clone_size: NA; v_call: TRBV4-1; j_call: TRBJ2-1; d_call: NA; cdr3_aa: CASSQGRGLMGNEQFF; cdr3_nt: TGCGCCAGCAGCCAAGGGAGGGGCTTGATGGGCAATGAGCAGTTCTTC
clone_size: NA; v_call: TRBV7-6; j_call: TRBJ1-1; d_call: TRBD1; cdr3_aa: CASSLADRGDTEAFF; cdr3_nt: TGTGCCAGCAGCTTAGCGGACAGGGGTGACACTGAAGCTTTCTTT
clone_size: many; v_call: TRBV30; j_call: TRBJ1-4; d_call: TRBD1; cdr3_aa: CAWGHDRGGEKLFF; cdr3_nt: TGTGCCTGGGGTCACGACAGGGGCGGAGAAAAACTGTTTTTT
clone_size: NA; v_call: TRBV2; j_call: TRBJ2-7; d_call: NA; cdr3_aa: CASSPRREQYF; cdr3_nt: TGTGCCAGCAGTCCAAGGCGGGAGCAGTACTTC
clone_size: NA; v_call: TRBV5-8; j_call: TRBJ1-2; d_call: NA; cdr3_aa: CASSPPRSAAYGYTF; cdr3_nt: TGTGCCAGCAGCCCCCCCAGGTCGGCAGCCTATGGCTACACCTTC